This is a list of T cell receptor beta chains from one sample in a study of CD8 T cells in Susac syndrome. TCRdb re-called the immunoSEQ multiplex PCR reads with MiXCR, one entry per CDR3 protein. This table has around 25,000 distinct CDR3 sequences, 90% to 95% appearing once. The sequenced sample was CD8+ T cells from PBMCs. These receptor sequences come from a human donor with Susac syndrome. CDR3s include the opening cysteine and the closing phenylalanine or tryptophan. A D gene is named only where the DNA matches it firmly. Some rows mark clone size as missing; the rest say once, few, many or name a class of expanded clone.

D: TRBD2
J: TRBJ2-3
size: .
V: TRBV25-1
CDR3: CASSDLNSGGQTDTQYF
DNA: TGTGCCAGCAGTGACCTCAATAGCGGGGGGCAGACAGATACGCAGTATTTT

D: .
J: TRBJ1-5
size: .
V: TRBV3-1
CDR3: CASSQDIDSNQPQHF
DNA: TGTGCCAGCAGCCAAGACATAGATAGCAATCAGCCCCAGCATTTT

D: .
J: TRBJ2-3
size: .
V: TRBV5-1
CDR3: CASSPGELGNTQYF
DNA: TGCGCCAGCAGCCCCGGAGAGCTGGGAAATACGCAGTATTTT

D: .
J: TRBJ2-4
size: .
V: TRBV29-1
CDR3: CSVHFREAKNIQYF
DNA: TGCAGCGTTCATTTCCGGGAAGCCAAAAACATTCAGTACTTC

D: .
J: TRBJ1-2
size: .
V: TRBV5-6
CDR3: CASSLGQLYGYTF
DNA: TGTGCCAGCAGCTTGGGACAGCTTTATGGCTACACCTTC

D: .
J: TRBJ2-1
size: once
V: TRBV27
CDR3: CASSLSYLNEQFF
DNA: TGTGCCAGCAGTTTATCTTACCTAAATGAGCAGTTCTTC

D: .
J: TRBJ2-2
size: once
V: TRBV9
CDR3: CASSVEYGELFF
DNA: TGTGCCAGCAGCGTAGAATACGGGGAGCTGTTTTTT

D: .
J: TRBJ1-2
size: .
V: TRBV9
CDR3: CASSVEGTDYGYTF
DNA: TGTGCCAGCAGCGTAGAAGGGACGGACTATGGCTACACCTTC

D: .
J: TRBJ1-1
size: .
V: TRBV19
CDR3: CATSRGADMNTEAFF
DNA: TGTGCCACTTCGAGAGGGGCCGATATGAACACTGAAGCTTTCTTT

D: TRBD2
J: TRBJ2-2
size: .
V: TRBV28
CDR3: CASPGGTGELFF
DNA: TGTGCCAGCCCGGGAGGCACCGGGGAGCTGTTTTTT

D: TRBD1
J: TRBJ2-7
size: few
V: TRBV5-1
CDR3: CASSLGQGAYEQYF
DNA: TGCGCCAGCAGCTTGGGTCAGGGGGCATACGAGCAGTACTTC

D: TRBD1
J: TRBJ2-4
size: .
V: TRBV6-5
CDR3: CASRHRDSKMNIQYF
DNA: TGTGCCAGCAGACACCGGGACAGTAAAATGAACATTCAGTACTTC

D: .
J: TRBJ1-5
size: .
V: TRBV28
CDR3: CASRLLGGSYQPQHF
DNA: TGTGCCAGCAGACTCCTCGGGGGGAGCTATCAGCCCCAGCATTTT

D: .
J: TRBJ2-7
size: few
V: TRBV30
CDR3: CAWTAGTYEQYF
DNA: TGTGCCTGGACAGCAGGGACCTACGAGCAGTACTTC

D: .
J: TRBJ2-2
size: .
V: TRBV19
CDR3: CAVYWSGELFF
DNA: TGTGCCGTTTACTGGTCGGGGGAGCTGTTTTTT

D: TRBD1
J: TRBJ1-5
size: .
V: TRBV6-1
CDR3: CASSEYTGVGNQPQHF
DNA: TGTGCCAGCAGTGAATATACAGGGGTGGGAAATCAGCCCCAGCATTTT

D: .
J: TRBJ2-1
size: .
V: TRBV10-3
CDR3: CAIAAGQSSYNEQFF
DNA: TGTGCCATCGCAGCCGGGCAGAGCTCCTACAATGAGCAGTTCTTC

D: .
J: TRBJ2-3
size: .
V: TRBV3-1
CDR3: CASSQDRLADTQYF
DNA: TGTGCCAGCAGCCAAGATCGACTAGCAGATACGCAGTATTTT

D: .
J: TRBJ2-7
size: .
V: TRBV7-9
CDR3: CASSFYPPGSRYF
DNA: TGTGCCAGCAGCTTTTACCCCCCGGGGTCGAGGTACTTC

D: .
J: TRBJ2-3
size: once
V: TRBV7-9
CDR3: CASREGTTDTQYF
DNA: TGTGCCAGCAGAGAGGGGACAACAGATACGCAGTATTTT

D: .
J: TRBJ1-6
size: .
V: TRBV6-5
CDR3: CASRAGDNSPLHF
DNA: TGTGCCAGCAGGGCAGGGGACAATTCACCCCTCCACTTT

D: .
J: TRBJ2-1
size: .
V: TRBV20-1
CDR3: CSARDDQLGGVEGEQFF
DNA: TGCAGTGCTAGAGATGATCAACTCGGCGGGGTGGAGGGTGAGCAGTTCTTC

D: .
J: TRBJ1-5
size: .
V: TRBV7-2
CDR3: CASSPVPGSNQPQHF
DNA: TGTGCCAGCAGCCCAGTACCCGGGAGCAATCAGCCCCAGCATTTT

D: .
J: TRBJ2-7
size: .
V: TRBV13
CDR3: CASSLARKSTKYEQYF
DNA: TGTGCCAGCAGCCTAGCCCGAAAATCCACCAAATACGAGCAGTACTTC

D: .
J: TRBJ2-7
size: .
V: TRBV7-6
CDR3: CASSLPGQSYEQYF
DNA: TGTGCCAGCAGCTTACCCGGGCAATCCTACGAGCAGTACTTC

D: .
J: TRBJ2-3
size: .
V: TRBV19
CDR3: CASSIVGNTDTQYF
DNA: TGTGCCAGTAGTATAGTAGGGAACACAGATACGCAGTATTTT

D: TRBD1
J: TRBJ2-1
size: .
V: TRBV6-2/TRBV6-3
CDR3: CASSYSDRGPEQFF
DNA: TGTGCCAGCAGTTACTCCGACAGGGGGCCCGAGCAGTTCTTC

D: TRBD2
J: TRBJ2-5
size: few
V: TRBV28
CDR3: CASSFGLAEFQETQYF
DNA: TGTGCCAGCAGTTTCGGACTAGCGGAGTTCCAAGAGACCCAGTACTTC

D: TRBD2
J: TRBJ2-5
size: .
V: TRBV7-9
CDR3: CASSPGTSGFRETQYF
DNA: TGTGCCAGCAGCCCCGGGACTAGCGGGTTTCGAGAGACCCAGTACTTC

D: .
J: TRBJ1-1
size: .
V: TRBV7-9
CDR3: CASSPGRTEAFF
DNA: TGTGCCAGCAGCCCGGGACGAACTGAAGCTTTCTTT

D: TRBD2
J: TRBJ2-5
size: .
V: TRBV12-5
CDR3: CASGGGGMQETQYF
DNA: TGTGCTAGTGGGGGCGGGGGGATGCAAGAGACCCAGTACTTC

D: .
J: TRBJ1-2
size: .
V: TRBV27
CDR3: CASSTLGQTTF
DNA: TGTGCCAGCAGTACGCTCGGACAGACCACCTTC

D: .
J: TRBJ1-4
size: .
V: TRBV28
CDR3: CASSLRRFNEKLFF
DNA: TGTGCCAGCAGTCTCAGGAGATTTAATGAAAAACTGTTTTTT

D: .
J: TRBJ1-2
size: once
V: TRBV28
CDR3: CASSFSPNYGYTF
DNA: TGTGCCAGCAGTTTTTCCCCAAACTATGGCTACACCTTC

D: .
J: TRBJ2-3
size: .
V: TRBV28
CDR3: CASSLNEGSGNNPDTQYF
DNA: TGTGCCAGCAGTTTAAATGAGGGGTCGGGGAACAACCCAGATACGCAGTATTTT

D: TRBD1
J: TRBJ2-7
size: .
V: TRBV6-5
CDR3: CASSYSDRGPGYEQYF
DNA: TGTGCCAGCAGTTACTCGGACAGGGGGCCCGGTTACGAGCAGTACTTC

D: .
J: TRBJ2-1
size: .
V: TRBV6-5
CDR3: CASSSGAGSKQFF
DNA: TGTGCCAGCAGTAGTGGAGCTGGGTCCAAGCAGTTCTTC

D: TRBD1
J: TRBJ2-7
size: .
V: TRBV5-8
CDR3: CASSPGQHYEQYF
DNA: TGTGCCAGCAGCCCGGGACAGCACTACGAGCAGTACTTC

D: .
J: TRBJ1-4
size: .
V: TRBV4-3
CDR3: CASSPILSGMGEKLFF
DNA: TGCGCCAGCAGCCCGATTTTGTCAGGGATGGGTGAAAAACTGTTTTTT

D: .
J: TRBJ1-1
size: .
V: TRBV27
CDR3: CASSSEGGNTEAFF
DNA: TGTGCCAGCAGTAGTGAGGGGGGAAACACTGAAGCTTTCTTT

D: .
J: TRBJ2-7
size: .
V: TRBV28
CDR3: CATVTLSSYEQYF
DNA: TGTGCCACCGTGACCCTAAGCTCCTACGAGCAGTACTTC

D: .
J: TRBJ1-2
size: .
V: TRBV11-3
CDR3: CASSPQGSDYGYTF
DNA: TGTGCCAGCAGCCCCCAGGGGTCCGACTATGGCTACACCTTC

D: TRBD2
J: TRBJ2-4
size: .
V: TRBV12-3/TRBV12-4
CDR3: CASSPGTSGGEAKNIQYF
DNA: TGTGCCAGCAGTCCCGGGACTAGCGGGGGGGAAGCCAAAAACATTCAGTACTTC

D: .
J: TRBJ1-1
size: .
V: TRBV6-2/TRBV6-3
CDR3: CASSYWVTEAFF
DNA: TGTGCCAGCAGTTACTGGGTCACTGAAGCTTTCTTT

D: .
J: TRBJ2-1
size: .
V: TRBV7-9
CDR3: CASSPRSSSYNEQFF
DNA: TGTGCCAGCAGCCCGCGTTCAAGCTCCTACAATGAGCAGTTCTTC

D: TRBD2
J: TRBJ2-7
size: .
V: TRBV9
CDR3: CASSVDGGGAAFYEQYF
DNA: TGTGCCAGCAGCGTAGACGGCGGGGGGGCCGCTTTCTACGAGCAGTACTTC

D: TRBD2
J: TRBJ2-7
size: .
V: TRBV10-3
CDR3: CAIRGAGETYEQYF
DNA: TGTGCCATCCGCGGGGCGGGGGAGACCTACGAGCAGTACTTC

D: .
J: TRBJ2-7
size: .
V: TRBV12-3/TRBV12-4
CDR3: CASSYNHEQYF
DNA: TGTGCCAGCAGTTATAACCACGAGCAGTACTTC

D: .
J: TRBJ2-7
size: .
V: TRBV28
CDR3: CASSLWLNLAYEQYF
DNA: TGTGCCAGCAGTTTATGGCTTAACCTTGCCTACGAGCAGTACTTC

D: TRBD2
J: TRBJ2-7
size: .
V: TRBV5-1
CDR3: CASSPPTSQPYEQYF
DNA: TGCGCCAGCAGCCCTCCGACTAGCCAGCCCTACGAGCAGTACTTC

D: .
J: TRBJ2-2
size: .
V: TRBV28
CDR3: CASSLADRTGELFF
DNA: TGTGCCAGCAGTTTAGCGGACAGAACCGGGGAGCTGTTTTTT